The subject of this entry is one TCR beta chain. Produced via immunoSEQ multiplex PCR; TCRdb's table is partial and in-frame only. In the table there are around 81,000 clones, around 90% of which are singletons. The data stem from a study of blood T cell repertoires in COVID-19. The TCR sequence derives from a man aged 65 to 79 with acute or convalescent COVID-19. Sequencing was carried out using peripheral blood.

CDR3 amino acids: CASSLAGGGIADTQYF. The CDR3 DNA follows: TGTGCCAGCAGCTTAGCGGGAGGGGGGATCGCAGATACGCAGTATTTT. The chain links TRBV7-2 to TRBJ2-3, with D perhaps TRBD2 (7 bases). The CDR3 is 16 amino acids. Germline CDR1 and CDR2: SGHTA and FQGNSA. The V end lost 0 bases, the J end lost 4 bases, and 14 bases lay between the germline ends.